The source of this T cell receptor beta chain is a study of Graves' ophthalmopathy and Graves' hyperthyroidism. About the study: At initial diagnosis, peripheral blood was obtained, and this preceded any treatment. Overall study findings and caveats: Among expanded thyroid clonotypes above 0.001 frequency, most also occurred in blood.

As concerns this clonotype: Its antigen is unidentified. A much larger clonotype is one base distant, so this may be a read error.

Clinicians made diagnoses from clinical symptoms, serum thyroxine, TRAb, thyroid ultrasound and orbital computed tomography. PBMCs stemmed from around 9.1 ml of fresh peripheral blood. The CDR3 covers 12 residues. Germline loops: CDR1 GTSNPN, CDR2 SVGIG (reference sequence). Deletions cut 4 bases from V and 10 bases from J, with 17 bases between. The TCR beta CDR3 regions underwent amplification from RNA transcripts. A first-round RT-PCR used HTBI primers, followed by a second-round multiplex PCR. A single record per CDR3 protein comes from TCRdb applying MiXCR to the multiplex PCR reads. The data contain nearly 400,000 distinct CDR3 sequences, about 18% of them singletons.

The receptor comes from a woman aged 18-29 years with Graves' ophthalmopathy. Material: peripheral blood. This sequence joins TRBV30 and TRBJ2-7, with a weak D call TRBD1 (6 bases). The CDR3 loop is CAWNLQGGDQYF. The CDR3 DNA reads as TGTGCCTGGAATTTACAGGGTGGCGATCAGTACTTC.